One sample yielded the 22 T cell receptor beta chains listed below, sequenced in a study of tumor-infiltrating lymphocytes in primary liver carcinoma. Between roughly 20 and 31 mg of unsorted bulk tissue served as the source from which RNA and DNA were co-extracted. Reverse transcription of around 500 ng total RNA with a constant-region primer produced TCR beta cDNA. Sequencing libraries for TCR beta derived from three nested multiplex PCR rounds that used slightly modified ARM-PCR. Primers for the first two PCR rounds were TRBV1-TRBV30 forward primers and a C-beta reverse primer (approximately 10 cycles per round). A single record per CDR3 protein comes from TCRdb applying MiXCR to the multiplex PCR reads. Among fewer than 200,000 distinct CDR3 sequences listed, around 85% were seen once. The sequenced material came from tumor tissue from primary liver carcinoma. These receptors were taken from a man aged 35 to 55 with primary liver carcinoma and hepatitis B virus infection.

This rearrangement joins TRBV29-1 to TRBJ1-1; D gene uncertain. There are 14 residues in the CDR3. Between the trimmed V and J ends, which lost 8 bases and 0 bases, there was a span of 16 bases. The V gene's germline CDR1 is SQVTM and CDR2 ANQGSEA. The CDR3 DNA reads TGCAGCATCAACATGGGCGGGATGAACACTGAAGCTTTCTTT. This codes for CSINMGGMNTEAFF.

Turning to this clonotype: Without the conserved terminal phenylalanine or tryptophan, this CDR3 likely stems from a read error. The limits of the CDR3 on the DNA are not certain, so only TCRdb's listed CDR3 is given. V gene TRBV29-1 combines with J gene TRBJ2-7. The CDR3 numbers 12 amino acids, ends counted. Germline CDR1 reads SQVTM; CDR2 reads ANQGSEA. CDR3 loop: CSANFGTYEQHL.

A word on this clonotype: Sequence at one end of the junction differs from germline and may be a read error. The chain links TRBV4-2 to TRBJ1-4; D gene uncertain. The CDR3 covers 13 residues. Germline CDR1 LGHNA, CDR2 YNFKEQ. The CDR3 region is CASDQPHRKKLFF. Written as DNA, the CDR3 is TGTGCCAGCGACCAGCCCCACCGTAAAAAATTGTTTTTT.

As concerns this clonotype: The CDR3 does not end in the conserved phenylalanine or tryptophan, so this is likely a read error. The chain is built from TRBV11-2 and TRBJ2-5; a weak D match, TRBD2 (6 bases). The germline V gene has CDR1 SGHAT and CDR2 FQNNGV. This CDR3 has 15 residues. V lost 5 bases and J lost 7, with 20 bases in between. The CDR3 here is CASSPRSVPGVTQYL. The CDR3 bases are TGTGCCAGCAGCCCCCGGTCAGTCCCGGGGGTGACCCAGTACTTA.

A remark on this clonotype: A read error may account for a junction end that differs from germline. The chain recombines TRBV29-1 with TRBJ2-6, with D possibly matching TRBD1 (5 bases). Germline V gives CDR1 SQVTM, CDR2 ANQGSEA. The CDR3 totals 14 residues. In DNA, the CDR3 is TGCAGCTTTGGGGTCCAAGGTGGGGCCAACGCCCTGACTTTC. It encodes CSFGVQGGANALTF.

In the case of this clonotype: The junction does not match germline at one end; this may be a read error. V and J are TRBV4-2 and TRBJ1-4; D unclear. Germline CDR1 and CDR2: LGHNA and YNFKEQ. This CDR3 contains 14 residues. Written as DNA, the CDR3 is TGTAACAGCACCCCTGGCAGGACGCAGGAAAAACAGTTTTTT. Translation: CNSTPGRTQEKQFF.

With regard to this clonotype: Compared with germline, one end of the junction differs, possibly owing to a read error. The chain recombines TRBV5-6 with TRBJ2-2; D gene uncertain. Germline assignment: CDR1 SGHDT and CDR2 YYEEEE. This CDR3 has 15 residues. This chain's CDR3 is CASNTLRENTRELFF. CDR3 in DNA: TGTGCCAGCAACACCCTACGAGAGAACACCAGGGAGCTGTTTTTT. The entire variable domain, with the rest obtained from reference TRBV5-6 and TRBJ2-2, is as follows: DAGVTQSPTHLIKTRGQQVTLRCSPKSGHDTVSWYQQALGQGPQFIFQYYEEEERQRGNFPDRFSGHQFPNYSSELNVNALLLGDSALYLCASNTLRENTRELFFGEGSRLTVL.

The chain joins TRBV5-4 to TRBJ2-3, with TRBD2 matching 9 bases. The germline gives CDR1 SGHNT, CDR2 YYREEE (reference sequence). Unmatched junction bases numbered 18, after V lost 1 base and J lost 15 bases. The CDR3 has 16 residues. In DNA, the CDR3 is TGTGCCAGCAGCTTGCTCGCGGGAGGGCTCACAGATACACAATATTTT. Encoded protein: CASSLLAGGLTDTQYF.

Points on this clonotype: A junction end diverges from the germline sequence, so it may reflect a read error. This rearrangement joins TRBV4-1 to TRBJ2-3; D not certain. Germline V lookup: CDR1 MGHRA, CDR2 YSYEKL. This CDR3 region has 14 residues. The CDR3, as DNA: TGCGCCAGCAACCACCCCCATATCACAAATACGCAGTATTTT. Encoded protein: CASNHPHITNTQYF.

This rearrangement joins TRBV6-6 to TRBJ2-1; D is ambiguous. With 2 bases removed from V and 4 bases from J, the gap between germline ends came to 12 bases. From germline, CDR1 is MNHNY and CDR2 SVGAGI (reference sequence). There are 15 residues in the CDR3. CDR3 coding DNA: TGTGCCAGCAGTTACCTGAGAGACGGGTACAATGAGCAGTTCTTC. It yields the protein CASSYLRDGYNEQFF.

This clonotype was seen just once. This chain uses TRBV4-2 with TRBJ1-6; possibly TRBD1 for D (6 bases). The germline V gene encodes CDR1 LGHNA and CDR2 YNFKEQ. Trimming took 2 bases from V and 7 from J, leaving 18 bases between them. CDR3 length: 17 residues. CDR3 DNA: TGTGCCAGCAGCCAACCAGAACTGGGGCAGGGGAATTCACCCCTCCACTTT. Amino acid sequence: CASSQPELGQGNSPLHF.

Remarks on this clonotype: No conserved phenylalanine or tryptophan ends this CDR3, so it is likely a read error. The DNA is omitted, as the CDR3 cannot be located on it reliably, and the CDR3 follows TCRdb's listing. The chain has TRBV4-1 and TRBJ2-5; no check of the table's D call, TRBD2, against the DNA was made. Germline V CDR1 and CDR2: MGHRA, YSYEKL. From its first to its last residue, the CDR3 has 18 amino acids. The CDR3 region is CASSSSGGPTSGQETQYI.

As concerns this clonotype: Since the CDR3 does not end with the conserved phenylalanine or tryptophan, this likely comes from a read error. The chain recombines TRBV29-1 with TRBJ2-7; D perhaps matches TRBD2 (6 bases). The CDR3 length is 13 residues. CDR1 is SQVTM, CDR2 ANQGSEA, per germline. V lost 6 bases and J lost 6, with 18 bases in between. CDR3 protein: CSVGDLPVCEQYS. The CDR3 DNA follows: TGCAGCGTAGGGGACTTACCTGTCTGCGAGCAGTACTCC.

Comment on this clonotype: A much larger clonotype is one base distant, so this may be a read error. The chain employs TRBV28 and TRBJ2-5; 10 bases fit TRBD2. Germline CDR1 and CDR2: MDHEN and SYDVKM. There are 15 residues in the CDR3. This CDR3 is CASSLSLAGAKTRYF. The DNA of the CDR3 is TGTGCCAGCAGTTTATCGCTAGCGGGAGCAAAGACCCGGTACTTC.

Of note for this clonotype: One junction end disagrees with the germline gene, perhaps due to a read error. Here the CDR3 DNA reads TGCGCCAGAAGCCTCCAACTGAACACTGAAACTTTCTTT. It codes for CARSLQLNTETFF. The genes are TRBV5-1 and TRBJ1-1; D unresolved. Germline-derived CDR1 and CDR2 are SGHRS and YFSETQ. CDR3 length: 13 amino acids.

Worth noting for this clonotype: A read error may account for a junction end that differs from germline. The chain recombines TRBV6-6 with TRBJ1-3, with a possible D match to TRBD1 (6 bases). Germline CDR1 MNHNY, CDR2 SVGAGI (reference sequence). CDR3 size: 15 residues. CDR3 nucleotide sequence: TGTGTCAGCAGTCCCGGGGGGGGCTTTGGAAACACCATATATTTT. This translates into CVSSPGGGFGNTIYF.

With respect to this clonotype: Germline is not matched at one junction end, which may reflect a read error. The CDR3 DNA reads as TGTGCCAGTAGTTCCCGCGTCGAAGTATTCGATGAGCAGTTCTTC. It encodes CASSSRVEVFDEQFF. The rearrangement uses TRBV6-2 or TRBV6-3 and TRBJ2-1; D gene ambiguous. This CDR3 is 15 amino acids long. Germline CDR1 MNHEY, CDR2 SVGEGT.

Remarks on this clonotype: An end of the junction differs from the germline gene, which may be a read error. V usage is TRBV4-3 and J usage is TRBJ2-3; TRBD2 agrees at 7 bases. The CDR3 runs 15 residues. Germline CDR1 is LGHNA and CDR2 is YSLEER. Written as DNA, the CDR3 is TGTGCCAGCAGCCAAGATGTCCTAGCGGCAGATACGCAGTATTTT. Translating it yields CASSQDVLAADTQYF.

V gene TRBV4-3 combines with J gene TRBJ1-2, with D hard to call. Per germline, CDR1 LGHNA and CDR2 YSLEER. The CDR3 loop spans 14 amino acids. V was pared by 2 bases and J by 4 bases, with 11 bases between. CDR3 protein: CASSQWQQIYGYTF. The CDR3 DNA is TGCGCCAGCAGCCAATGGCAGCAGATCTATGGCTACACCTTC.

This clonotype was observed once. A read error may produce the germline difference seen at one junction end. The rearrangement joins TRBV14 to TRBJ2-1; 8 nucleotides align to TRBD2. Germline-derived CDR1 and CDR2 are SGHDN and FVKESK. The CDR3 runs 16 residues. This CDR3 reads CASSAVAGWLNNEHFF. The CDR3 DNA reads TGTGCCAGTAGTGCCGTAGCGGGATGGCTAAACAATGAGCACTTCTTC.

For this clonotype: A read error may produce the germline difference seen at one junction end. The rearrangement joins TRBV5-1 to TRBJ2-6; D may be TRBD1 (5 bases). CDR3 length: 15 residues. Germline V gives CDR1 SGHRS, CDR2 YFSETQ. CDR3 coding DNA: TGCGCCTGCAGTTCTGGAAGAACTGGGGCCAACATCCTGACTTTC. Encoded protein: CACSSGRTGANILTF. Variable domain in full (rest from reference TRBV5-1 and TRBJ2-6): KAGVTQTPRYLIKTRGQQVTLSCSPISGHRSVSWYQQTPGQGLQFLFEYFSETQRNKGNFPGRFSGRQFSNSRSEMNVSTLELGDSALYLCACSSGRTGANILTFGAGSRLTVL.

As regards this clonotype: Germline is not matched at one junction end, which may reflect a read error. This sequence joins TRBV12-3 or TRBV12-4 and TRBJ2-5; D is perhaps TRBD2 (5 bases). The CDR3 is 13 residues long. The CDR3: CASSLILGESQYF. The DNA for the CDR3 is TGTGCCAGCAGTTTAATATTGGGAGAGTCCCAGTACTTC.